What follows are 4 T cell receptor beta chains derived from one specimen sequenced in a study of T cell responses to AZD1222 COVID-19 vaccine. Profiling relied on immunoSEQ multiplex PCR, and the TCRdb table lists in-frame clones only, not all of them. The table records about 120,000 clones, roughly 88% of them present only once. The source was peripheral blood, collected 28 days after the second AZD1222 dose. Receptors originate from an adult who received the AZD1222 COVID-19 vaccine.

The chain recombines TRBV3-1 (or the pseudogene TRBV3-2) with TRBJ1-5, with D perhaps TRBD1 (5 bases). CDR3 length: 16 amino acids. Germline values: CDR1 LGHDT, CDR2 YNNKEL (reference sequence). V was shortened by 4 bases and J by 7 bases, with 20 bases between the two germline ends. The CDR3 is CASSPRPGLLGQPQHF. CDR3 DNA: TGTGCCAGCAGCCCTCGGCCGGGACTCCTGGGGCAGCCCCAGCATTTT.

The genes are TRBV18 and TRBJ2-7; D is ambiguous. With 3 bases removed from V and 0 bases from J, the gap between germline ends came to 9 bases. Per the germline V gene, CDR1 is KGHSH and CDR2 is LQKENI. This CDR3 is 14 amino acids long. The CDR3 region is CASSPPQSSYEQYF. The CDR3 DNA reads as TGTGCCAGCTCACCCCCGCAGAGCTCCTACGAGCAGTACTTC.

This clone was seen only once. The chain uses TRBV11-3 and TRBJ2-5; 8 bases agree with TRBD2. The V and J ends lost 6 bases and 3 bases, in that order; junction bases with no gene match: 6. This CDR3 is 14 amino acids long. Germline V gives CDR1 SGHNT, CDR2 YENEEA. CDR3 DNA sequence: TGTGCCAGCAGTTTCGGGGGGGCCGAAGAGACCCAGTACTTC. It yields the protein CASSFGGAEETQYF.

This clone was detected once. The gene calls are TRBV6-5 and TRBJ1-2, with no clear D. The germline gives CDR1 MNHEY, CDR2 SVGAGI. V lost 5 bases to trimming and J lost 4 bases, with 11 bases between them. There are 13 residues in the CDR3. CDR3 amino acids: CASSLTWSYGYTF. The CDR3 nucleotides read TGTGCCAGCAGTCTAACATGGAGCTATGGCTACACCTTC.